This TCR beta chain was captured by sequencing in a study of CD8+CD57+ T cells in acquired aplastic anemia. This CDR3 comprises 15 residues. Looked up from germline, CDR1 is DFQATT and CDR2 is SNEGSKA (reference sequence). V shed 0 bases, J shed 8 bases, and the junction held 12 bases outside the gene matches. The use of genomic DNA as template underpinned the TCR beta VDJ and CDR3 profiling. TCRdb reanalysed the reads using MiXCR and keeps one entry per CDR3 protein. In the table there are 450,000 to 600,000 distinct CDR3 sequences, approximately 32% of which are singletons. The authors sequenced patients whose flow cytometry had shown CD8+CD57+ cell expansion.

Sequencing was carried out using sorted CD4+, CD8+, or CD8+CD57+ T cells (not recorded which) from PBMCs. This chain links TRBV20-1 with TRBJ1-2; the match to TRBD1 covers 7 bases. This receptor was taken from a human donor with aplastic anemia. The CDR3 region is CSARDQQGPLRGYTF. In DNA, the CDR3 is TGCAGTGCTAGAGACCAACAGGGGCCTTTGAGGGGCTACACCTTC.